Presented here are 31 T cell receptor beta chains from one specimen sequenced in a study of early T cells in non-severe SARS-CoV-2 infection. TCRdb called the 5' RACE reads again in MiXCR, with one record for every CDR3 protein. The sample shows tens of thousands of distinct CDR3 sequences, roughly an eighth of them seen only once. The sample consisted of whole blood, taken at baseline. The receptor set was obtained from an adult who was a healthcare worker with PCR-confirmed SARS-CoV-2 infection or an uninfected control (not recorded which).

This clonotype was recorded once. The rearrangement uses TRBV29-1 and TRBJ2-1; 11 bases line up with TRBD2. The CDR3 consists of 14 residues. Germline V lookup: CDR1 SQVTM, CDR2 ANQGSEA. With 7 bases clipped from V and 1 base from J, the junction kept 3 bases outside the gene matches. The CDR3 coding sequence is TGCAGCGGAAGACTAGCGGGATCCTACAATGAGCAGTTCTTC. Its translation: CSGRLAGSYNEQFF.

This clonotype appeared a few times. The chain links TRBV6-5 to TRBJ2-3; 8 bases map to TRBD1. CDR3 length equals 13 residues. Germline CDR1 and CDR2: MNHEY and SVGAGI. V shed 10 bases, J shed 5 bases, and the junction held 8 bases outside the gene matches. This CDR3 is CATLDRGLDTQYF. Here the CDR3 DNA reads TGTGCCACCCTCGACAGGGGACTAGATACGCAGTATTTT.

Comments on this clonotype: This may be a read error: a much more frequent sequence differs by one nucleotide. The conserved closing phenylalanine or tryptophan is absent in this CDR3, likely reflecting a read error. CDR3 region: CASSLFGGVAKNIQYY. The CDR3, as DNA: TGTGCCAGCAGTTTATTTGGCGGGGTCGCCAAAAACATTCAGTACTAC. The gene calls are TRBV28 and TRBJ2-4, with a tentative D call TRBD2 (6 bases). Germline V gene data show CDR1 as MDHEN and CDR2 as SYDVKM. Trimming left V 1 base short and J 1 base short, with 11 bases between. CDR3 length: 16 residues.

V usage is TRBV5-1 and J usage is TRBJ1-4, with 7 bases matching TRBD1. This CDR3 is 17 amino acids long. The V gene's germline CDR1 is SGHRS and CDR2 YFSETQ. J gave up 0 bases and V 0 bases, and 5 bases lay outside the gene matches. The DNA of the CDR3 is TGCGCCAGCAGCTTGGGACAGGGATTTGCAACTAATGAAAAACTGTTTTTT. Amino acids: CASSLGQGFATNEKLFF.

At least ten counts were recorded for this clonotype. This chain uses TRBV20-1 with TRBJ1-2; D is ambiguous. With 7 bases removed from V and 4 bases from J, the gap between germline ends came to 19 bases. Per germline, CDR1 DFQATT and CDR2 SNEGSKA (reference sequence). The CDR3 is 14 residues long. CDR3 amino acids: CSVAGPEVFYGYTF. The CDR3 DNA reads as TGCAGTGTCGCAGGACCGGAGGTTTTCTATGGCTACACCTTC.

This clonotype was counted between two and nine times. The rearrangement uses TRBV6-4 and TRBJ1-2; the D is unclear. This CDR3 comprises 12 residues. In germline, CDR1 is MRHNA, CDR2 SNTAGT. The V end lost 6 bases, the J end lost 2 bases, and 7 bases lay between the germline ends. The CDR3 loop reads CASRDGNYGYTF. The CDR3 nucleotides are TGTGCCAGCAGGGACGGGAACTATGGCTACACCTTC.

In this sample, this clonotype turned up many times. The CDR3 region is CASSFLENTGELFF. CDR3 DNA sequence: TGCGCCAGCAGTTTTCTTGAAAACACCGGGGAGCTGTTTTTT. The genes are TRBV5-1 and TRBJ2-2; D ambiguous. The V and J ends lost 5 bases and 2 bases respectively, with 10 bases between them. The CDR3 covers 14 residues. In germline, CDR1 is SGHRS, CDR2 YFSETQ. The whole variable domain, filled in from reference TRBV5-1 and TRBJ2-2, reads KAGVTQTPRYLIKTRGQQVTLSCSPISGHRSVSWYQQTPGQGLQFLFEYFSETQRNKGNFPGRFSGRQFSNSRSEMNVSTLELGDSALYLCASSFLENTGELFFGEGSRLTVL.

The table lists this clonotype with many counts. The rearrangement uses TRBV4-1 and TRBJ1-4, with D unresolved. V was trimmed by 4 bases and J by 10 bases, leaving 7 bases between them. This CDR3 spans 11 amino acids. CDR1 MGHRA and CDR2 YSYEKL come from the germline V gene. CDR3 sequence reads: CASSLGRKLFF. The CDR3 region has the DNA TGCGCCAGCAGCCTTGGACGAAAACTGTTTTTT.

The CDR3, as DNA: TGTGCCAGCAACAATGTTGGTAGCAATCAGCCCCAGCATTTT. Translation gives CASNNVGSNQPQHF. The chain employs TRBV2 and TRBJ1-5; D remains unclear. The V gene's germline CDR1 is SNHLY and CDR2 FYNNEI. Trimming took off 7 bases at V and 0 bases at J, with 10 bases between the two ends. This CDR3 has 14 amino acids.

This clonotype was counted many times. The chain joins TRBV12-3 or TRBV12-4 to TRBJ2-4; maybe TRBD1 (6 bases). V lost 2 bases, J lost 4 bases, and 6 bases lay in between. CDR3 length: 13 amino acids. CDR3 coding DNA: TGTGCCAGCAGTTTAACAGGGAAAAACATTCAGTACTTC. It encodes CASSLTGKNIQYF.

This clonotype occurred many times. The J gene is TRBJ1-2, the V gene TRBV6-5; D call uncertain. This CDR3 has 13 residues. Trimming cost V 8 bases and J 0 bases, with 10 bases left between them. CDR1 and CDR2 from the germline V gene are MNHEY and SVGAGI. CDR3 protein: CASALEANYGYTF. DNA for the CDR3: TGTGCCAGCGCTTTGGAGGCTAACTATGGCTACACCTTC.

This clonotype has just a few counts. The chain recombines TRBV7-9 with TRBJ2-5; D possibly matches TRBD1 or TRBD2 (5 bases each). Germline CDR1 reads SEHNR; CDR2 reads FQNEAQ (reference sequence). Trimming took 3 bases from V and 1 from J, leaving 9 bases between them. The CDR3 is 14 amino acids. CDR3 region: CASSLVGTQETQYF. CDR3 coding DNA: TGTGCCAGCAGCTTGGTGGGGACCCAAGAGACCCAGTACTTC.

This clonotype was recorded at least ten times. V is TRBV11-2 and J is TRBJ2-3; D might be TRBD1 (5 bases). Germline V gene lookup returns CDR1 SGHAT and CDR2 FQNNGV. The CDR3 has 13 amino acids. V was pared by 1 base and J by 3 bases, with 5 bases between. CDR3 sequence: CASSLAGTDTQYF. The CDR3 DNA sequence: TGTGCCAGCAGCTTAGCAGGGACAGATACGCAGTATTTT. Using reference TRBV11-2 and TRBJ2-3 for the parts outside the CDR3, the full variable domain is EAGVAQSPRYKIIEKRQSVAFWCNPISGHATLYWYQQILGQGPKLLIQFQNNGVVDDSQLPKDRFSAERLKGVDSTLKIQPAKLEDSAVYLCASSLAGTDTQYFGPGTRLTVL.

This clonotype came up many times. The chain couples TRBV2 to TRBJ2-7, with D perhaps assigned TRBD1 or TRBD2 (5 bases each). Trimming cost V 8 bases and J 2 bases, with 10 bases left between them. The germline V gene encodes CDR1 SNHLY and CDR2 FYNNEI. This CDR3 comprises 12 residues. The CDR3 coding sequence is TGTGCCAGCCATGTGGGGGCCTACGAGCAGTACTTC. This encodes CASHVGAYEQYF. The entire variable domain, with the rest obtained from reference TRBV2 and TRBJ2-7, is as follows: EPEVTQTPSHQVTQMGQEVILRCVPISNHLYFYWYRQILGQKVEFLVSFYNNEISEKSEIFDDQFSVERPDGSNFTLKIRSTKLEDSAMYFCASHVGAYEQYFGPGTRLTVT.

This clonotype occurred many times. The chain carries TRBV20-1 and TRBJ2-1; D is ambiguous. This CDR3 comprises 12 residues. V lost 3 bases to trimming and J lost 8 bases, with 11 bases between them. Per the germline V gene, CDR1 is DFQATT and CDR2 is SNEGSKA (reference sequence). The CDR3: CSASIPGDEQFF. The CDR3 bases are TGCAGTGCTAGCATCCCTGGGGATGAGCAGTTCTTC.

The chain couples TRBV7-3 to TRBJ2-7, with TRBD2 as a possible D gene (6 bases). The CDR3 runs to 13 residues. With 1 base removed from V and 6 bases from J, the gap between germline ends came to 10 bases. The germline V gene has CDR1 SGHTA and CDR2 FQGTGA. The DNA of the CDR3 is TGTGCCAGCAGCTTAAACCCGGAGGGCGAGCAGTACTTC. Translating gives CASSLNPEGEQYF.

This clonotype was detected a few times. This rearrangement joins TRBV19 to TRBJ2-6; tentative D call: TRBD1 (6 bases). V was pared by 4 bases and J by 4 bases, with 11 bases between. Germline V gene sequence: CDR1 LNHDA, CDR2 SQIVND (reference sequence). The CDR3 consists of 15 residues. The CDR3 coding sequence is TGTGCCAGTAGTACGCAGGGGCTCGGGGCCAACGTCCTGACTTTC. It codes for CASSTQGLGANVLTF.

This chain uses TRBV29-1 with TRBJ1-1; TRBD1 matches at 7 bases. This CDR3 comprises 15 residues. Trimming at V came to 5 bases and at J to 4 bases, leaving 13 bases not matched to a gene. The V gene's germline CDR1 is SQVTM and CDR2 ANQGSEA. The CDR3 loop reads CSVRIAGGSRTEAFF. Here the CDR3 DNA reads TGCAGCGTTAGAATCGCAGGGGGATCGCGCACTGAAGCTTTCTTT.

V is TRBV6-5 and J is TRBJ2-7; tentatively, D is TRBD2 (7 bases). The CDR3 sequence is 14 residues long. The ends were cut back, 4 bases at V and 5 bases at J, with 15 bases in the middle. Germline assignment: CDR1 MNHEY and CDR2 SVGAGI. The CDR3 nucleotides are TGTGCCAGCAGTTTGAGGGGGGGGCTCGACGAGCAGTACTTC. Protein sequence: CASSLRGGLDEQYF.

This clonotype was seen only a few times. In nucleotides, the CDR3 is TGTGCCAGCAGCTTACGGTCTAGCACAGATACGCAGTATTTT. Residues: CASSLRSSTDTQYF. This sequence joins TRBV11-2 and TRBJ2-3; D remains unclear. This CDR3 is built from 14 residues. With 2 bases removed from V and 0 bases from J, the gap between germline ends came to 6 bases. Per the germline V gene, CDR1 is SGHAT and CDR2 is FQNNGV.

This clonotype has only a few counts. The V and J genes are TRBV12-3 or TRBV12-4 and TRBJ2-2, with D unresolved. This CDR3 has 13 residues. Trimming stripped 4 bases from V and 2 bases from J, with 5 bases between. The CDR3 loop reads CASSSRNTGELFF. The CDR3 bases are TGTGCCAGCAGTTCGAGAAACACCGGGGAGCTGTTTTTT.

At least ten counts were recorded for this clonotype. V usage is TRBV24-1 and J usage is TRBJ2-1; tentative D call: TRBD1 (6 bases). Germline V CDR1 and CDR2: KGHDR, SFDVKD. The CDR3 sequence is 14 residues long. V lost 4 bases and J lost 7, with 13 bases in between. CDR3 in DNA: TGTGCCACCAGTGAAGGGGGACAAGTTAATGAGCAGTTCTTC. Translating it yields CATSEGGQVNEQFF.

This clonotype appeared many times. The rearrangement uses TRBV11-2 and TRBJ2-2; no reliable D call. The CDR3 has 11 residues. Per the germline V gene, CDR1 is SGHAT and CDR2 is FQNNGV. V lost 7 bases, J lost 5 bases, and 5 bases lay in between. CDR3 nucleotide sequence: TGTGCCAGCACCAGGACCGGGGAGCTGTTTTTT. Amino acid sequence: CASTRTGELFF.

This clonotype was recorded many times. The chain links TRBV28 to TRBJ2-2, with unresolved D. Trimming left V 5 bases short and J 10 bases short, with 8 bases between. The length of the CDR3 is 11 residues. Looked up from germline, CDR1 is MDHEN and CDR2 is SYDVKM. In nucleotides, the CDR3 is TGTGCCAGCAGTCCCCTGGAGGAGCTGTTTTTT. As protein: CASSPLEELFF.

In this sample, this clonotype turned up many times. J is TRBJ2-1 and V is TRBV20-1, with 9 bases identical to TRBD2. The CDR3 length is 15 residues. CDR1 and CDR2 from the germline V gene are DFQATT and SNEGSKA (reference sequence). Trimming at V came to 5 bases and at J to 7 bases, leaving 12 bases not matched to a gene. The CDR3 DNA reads TGCAGTGCTCTGACGTCCGGGACTAGCCGGAATGAGCAGTTCTTC. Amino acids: CSALTSGTSRNEQFF.

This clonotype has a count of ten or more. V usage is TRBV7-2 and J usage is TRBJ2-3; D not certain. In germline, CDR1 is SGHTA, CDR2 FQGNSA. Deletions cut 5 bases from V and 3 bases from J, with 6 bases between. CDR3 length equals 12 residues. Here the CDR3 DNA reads TGTGCCAGCAGCCCCCCAACAGATACGCAGTATTTT. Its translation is CASSPPTDTQYF.

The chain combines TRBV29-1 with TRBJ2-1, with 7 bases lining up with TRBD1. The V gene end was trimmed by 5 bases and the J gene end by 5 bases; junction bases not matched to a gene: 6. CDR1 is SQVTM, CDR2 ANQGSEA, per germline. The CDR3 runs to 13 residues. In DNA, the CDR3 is TGCAGCGTTACTGGACAGGCAAACAATGAGCAGTTCTTC. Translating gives CSVTGQANNEQFF.

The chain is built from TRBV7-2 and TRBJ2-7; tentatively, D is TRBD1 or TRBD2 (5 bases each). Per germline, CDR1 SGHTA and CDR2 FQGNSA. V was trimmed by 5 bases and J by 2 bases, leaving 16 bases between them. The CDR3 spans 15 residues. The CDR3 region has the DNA TGTGCCAGCAGCCGTACTAGTCAGGGAGCCTACGAGCAGTACTTC. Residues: CASSRTSQGAYEQYF.

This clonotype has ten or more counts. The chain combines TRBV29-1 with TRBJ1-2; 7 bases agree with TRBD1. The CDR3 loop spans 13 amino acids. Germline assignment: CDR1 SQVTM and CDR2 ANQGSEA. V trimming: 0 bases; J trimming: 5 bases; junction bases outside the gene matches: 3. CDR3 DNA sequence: TGCAGCGTTGAAGATAGGACAGGATATGGCTACACCTTC. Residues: CSVEDRTGYGYTF.

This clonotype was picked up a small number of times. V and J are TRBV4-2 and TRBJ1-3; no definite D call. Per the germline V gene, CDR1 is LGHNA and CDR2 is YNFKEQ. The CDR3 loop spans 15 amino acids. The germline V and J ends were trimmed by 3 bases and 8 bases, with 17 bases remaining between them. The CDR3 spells CASSHVGSRTHTIYF. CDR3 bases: TGTGCCAGCAGCCATGTTGGATCTAGAACTCACACCATATATTTT.

The CDR3 sequence: CASSTTGTQPQHF. Written as DNA, the CDR3 is TGTGCCAGCAGTACAACAGGGACACAGCCCCAGCATTTT. This chain connects TRBV12-3 or TRBV12-4 to TRBJ1-5; the D gene is possibly TRBD1 (6 bases). The CDR3 contains 13 residues. The ends were cut back, 5 bases at V and 7 bases at J, with 12 bases in the middle.